These 18 T cell receptor beta chains were all obtained from the same sample, sequenced in a study of sequential checkpoint blockade in melanoma. Assay: immunoSEQ multiplex PCR; the TCRdb copy retains only in-frame clones and omits some. Of some 2,100 clones listed, 20% are singletons. Sample treatment: randomized to nivolumab then ipilimumab (arm A) or the reverse (arm B). The sample was tumor tissue (inferred from file names), taken from a patient given nivolumab and ipilimumab in sequence. Receptors were obtained from a human donor with melanoma.

This clone was detected only once. V and J are TRBV18 and TRBJ1-5, with a tentative D call TRBD1 (5 bases). V was shortened by 3 bases and J by 2 bases, with 17 bases between the two germline ends. The CDR3 covers 17 residues. Germline-derived CDR1 and CDR2 are KGHSH and LQKENI. The CDR3 reads CASSPSAGVDGNQPQHF. The CDR3 DNA reads as TGTGCCAGCTCACCCTCAGCGGGGGTGGATGGCAATCAGCCCCAGCATTTT. Filled out from reference TRBV18 and TRBJ1-5, the complete variable domain reads NAGVMQNPRHLVRRRGQEARLRCSPMKGHSHVYWYRQLPEEGLKFMVYLQKENIIDESGMPKERFSAEFPKEGPSILRIQQVVRGDSAAYFCASSPSAGVDGNQPQHFGDGTRLSIL.

The V call is TRBV18, the J call TRBJ1-3; no reliable D call. Between the trimmed V and J ends, which lost 1 base and 4 bases, there was a span of 2 bases. The CDR3 has 12 amino acids. Germline CDR1 and CDR2: KGHSH and LQKENI. The CDR3 loop reads CASSPQGNTIYF. CDR3 nucleotides: TGTGCCAGCTCACCACAGGGAAACACCATATATTTT.

This clone ranks as medium-sized. The rearrangement uses TRBV11-3 and TRBJ1-3; weak D call: TRBD1 (6 bases). The CDR3 has 16 residues. The V gene lost 3 bases and the J gene lost 0 bases, with 12 bases spanning the gap. Germline CDR1 SGHNT, CDR2 YENEEA. Written as DNA, the CDR3 is TGTGCCAGCAGCTTGCTAGCGACAGGCTCTGGAAACACCATATATTTT. It codes for CASSLLATGSGNTIYF.

This chain links TRBV28 with TRBJ1-5; D remains ambiguous. Germline lookup yields CDR1 MDHEN and CDR2 SYDVKM. The CDR3 covers 16 residues. The ends were cut back, 1 base at V and 5 bases at J, with 15 bases in the middle. The CDR3 DNA reads as TGTGCCAGCAGTTTATACCCTCGGGGAAGACATCAGCCCCAGCATTTT. This translates into CASSLYPRGRHQPQHF.

This clone turned up a few times. V and J are TRBV10-2 and TRBJ1-2; D is unclear. Germline V gene sequence: CDR1 WSHSY, CDR2 SAAADI. The CDR3 runs to 15 residues. The CDR3: CAISSVEASIPGYTF. CDR3 sequence (DNA): TGCGCTATTTCGTCGGTAGAGGCATCCATCCCTGGCTACACCTTC.

This clone ranks as large. The chain couples TRBV11-3 to TRBJ2-7; D not resolved. The ends were cut back, 3 bases at V and 3 bases at J, with 12 bases in the middle. The CDR3 runs to 14 residues. CDR1 and CDR2 (germline): SGHNT, YENEEA. The CDR3 here is CASSLDGTYYEQYF. CDR3 DNA sequence: TGTGCCAGCAGCTTGGATGGCACTTACTACGAGCAGTACTTC.

This sequence joins TRBV29-1 and TRBJ1-2; 10 bases are shared with TRBD1. V lost 5 bases and J lost 8; bases outside the gene matches: 5. Germline CDR1 reads SQVTM; CDR2 reads ANQGSEA. This CDR3 is built from 12 residues. This CDR3 is CSVLRTGGGYTF. Here the CDR3 DNA reads TGCAGCGTTCTCCGGACAGGGGGGGGCTACACCTTC.

The chain carries TRBV30 and TRBJ2-7; D gene uncertain. The CDR3 has 11 amino acids. The germline V gene encodes CDR1 GTSNPN and CDR2 SVGIG (reference sequence). The V end was cut by 0 bases, the J end by 7 bases, with 7 bases between. Written as DNA, the CDR3 is TGTGCCTGGAGTGTACACGGAGAGCAGTACTTC. This gives the protein CAWSVHGEQYF.

This clone is classed as medium-sized. The V call is TRBV7-1, the J call TRBJ2-5; no definite D call. TRBV7-1 is designated an ORF whose function remains uncertain. V lost 4 bases and J 2 bases, leaving 8 bases between the germline ends. The length of the CDR3 is 13 residues. The DNA of the CDR3 is TGTGCCAGCAGCTTAGGTCTACAAGAGACCCAGTACTTC. It codes for CASSLGLQETQYF.

This clone is medium-sized by share. The chain links TRBV11-3 to TRBJ1-1; D uncertain. CDR1 is SGHNT and CDR2 is YENEEA in the germline V gene. Trimming removed 5 bases at V and 0 bases at J, with 10 bases between. The CDR3 runs to 14 residues. The CDR3 here is CASSPQVMNTEAFF. The DNA of the CDR3 is TGTGCCAGCAGCCCCCAGGTTATGAACACTGAAGCTTTCTTT.

The chain combines TRBV12-5 with TRBJ1-1, with 9 positions matching TRBD1. The CDR3 is 13 amino acids. The germline V gene has CDR1 LGHNT and CDR2 FRNRAP. In nucleotides, the CDR3 is TGTGCCAGCAACGATGGACAGGGGCCTGAAGCTTTCTTT. It specifies CASNDGQGPEAFF.

This chain links TRBV30 with TRBJ1-6; no firm D call. Germline loops: CDR1 GTSNPN, CDR2 SVGIG (reference sequence). With 5 bases removed from V and 5 bases from J, the gap between germline ends came to 10 bases. The CDR3 consists of 13 residues. The CDR3, as DNA: TGTGCCTGGTCACTCATGGATAATTCACCCCTCCACTTT. Translated: CAWSLMDNSPLHF. Full variable domain (missing parts from reference TRBV30 and TRBJ1-6): SQTIHQWPATLVQPVGSPLSLECTVEGTSNPNLYWYRQAAGRGLQLLFYSVGIGQISSEVPQNLSASRPQDRQFILSSKKLLLSDSGFYLCAWSLMDNSPLHFGNGTRLTVT.

This clone was counted only a few times. The chain has TRBV28 and TRBJ1-3; D gene ambiguous. Looked up from germline, CDR1 is MDHEN and CDR2 is SYDVKM. Trimming removed 2 bases at V and 1 base at J, with 18 bases between. This CDR3 has 18 amino acids. The CDR3 sequence is CASSLGPAGGRSGNTIYF. The CDR3 bases are TGTGCCAGCAGTTTAGGTCCGGCAGGTGGGAGGTCTGGAAACACCATATATTTT.

This clone appeared a few times. The V call is TRBV28, the J call TRBJ2-6, with a possible D match to TRBD2 (6 bases). V gave up 6 bases and J gave up 2 bases, with 11 bases separating them. CDR1 and CDR2 from the germline V gene are MDHEN and SYDVKM. The CDR3 spans 15 residues. The CDR3 sequence: CASRTGSTGANVLTF. DNA for the CDR3: TGTGCCAGCAGGACCGGGAGCACTGGGGCCAACGTCCTGACTTTC.

This clone was seen a few times. This chain connects TRBV23-1 to TRBJ1-2; a possible D gene is TRBD1 (6 bases). TRBV23-1 has ORF status, its function being uncertain. V gave up 6 bases and J gave up 4 bases, with 12 bases separating them. The CDR3 sequence is 13 residues long. The CDR3 coding sequence is TGCGCCAGCAGCGGCAGGGGCGCCTATGGCTACACCTTC. Its protein is CASSGRGAYGYTF.

Relative to its sample, this clone is medium-sized. The rearrangement uses TRBV6-8 and TRBJ2-1; possible D gene TRBD1, 6 bases. The CDR3 extends over 14 amino acids. Looked up from germline, CDR1 is MNHGY and CDR2 is SAAAGT. V lost 0 bases and J 6 bases, leaving 9 bases between the germline ends. The CDR3 loop is CASSYSKDSNEQFF. CDR3 in DNA: TGTGCCAGCAGTTACTCGAAGGACAGCAATGAGCAGTTCTTC.

The chain couples TRBV19 to TRBJ1-3; 9 nucleotides align to TRBD1. There are 17 residues in the CDR3. Trimming cost V 4 bases and J 0 bases; bases outside gene matches: 7. Germline CDR1 and CDR2: LNHDA and SQIVND (reference sequence). CDR3 amino acids: CASSTGQGRLSGNTIYF. CDR3 DNA: TGTGCCAGTAGTACCGGACAGGGGAGACTCTCTGGAAACACCATATATTTT.

This clone is categorized as medium-sized. The V gene is TRBV11-3, the J gene TRBJ2-3; D unresolved. This CDR3 comprises 15 residues. Germline V gives CDR1 SGHNT, CDR2 YENEEA. The V end was cut by 5 bases, the J end by 0 bases, with 12 bases between. CDR3 in amino acids: CASSPDPASTDTQYF. The CDR3 region has the DNA TGTGCCAGCAGCCCCGACCCCGCTAGCACAGATACGCAGTATTTT.